These 27 T cell receptor beta chains share one sample of origin, sequenced in a study of Graves' ophthalmopathy and Graves' hyperthyroidism. Amplified material comprised TCR beta CDR3 regions derived from RNA transcripts. Investigators did first-round RT-PCR with HTBI primers, then second-round multiplex PCR. One entry per CDR3 protein results from TCRdb running MiXCR on the multiplex PCR reads. The sample shows approximately 410,000 distinct CDR3 sequences, approximately 15% of them seen only once. Specimen: peripheral blood. The source of these receptors is a woman younger than 35 with stable Graves' hyperthyroidism.

Many counts were recorded for this clonotype. The CDR3 sequence: CASSQEARDAYGYTF. As DNA, the CDR3 is TGTGCCAGCAGCCAAGAGGCAAGAGACGCATATGGCTACACCTTC. The chain employs TRBV4-2 and TRBJ1-2; D is unresolved. The CDR3 loop spans 15 amino acids. Trimming stripped 0 bases from V and 5 bases from J, with 13 bases between. Germline V lookup: CDR1 LGHNA, CDR2 YNFKEQ.

The sample holds many counts of this clonotype. The J gene is TRBJ1-2, the V gene TRBV12-3 or TRBV12-4, with a weak D call TRBD1 (6 bases). V was clipped by 8 bases and J by 6 bases, with 16 bases between them. The CDR3 extends over 13 amino acids. The CDR3 nucleotides read TGTGCCAGCGCACCTGCAGGGGACGATGGCTACACCTTC. This translates into CASAPAGDDGYTF.

This clonotype has a count of ten or more. The CDR3 bases are TGCGCCAGCAGCCAACAGGGACAGAACTATGGCTACACCTTC. It is translated as CASSQQGQNYGYTF. The J gene is TRBJ1-2, the V gene TRBV4-1, with 7 bases fitting TRBD1. The V and J ends lost 2 bases and 2 bases, in that order; junction bases with no gene match: 2. Germline lookup yields CDR1 MGHRA and CDR2 YSYEKL. CDR3 size: 14 residues.

This clonotype was observed many times. This chain connects TRBV6-5 to TRBJ1-6; 10 positions agree with TRBD1. The CDR3 has 18 amino acids. Germline-derived CDR1 and CDR2 are MNHEY and SVGAGI. V lost 2 bases, J lost 7 bases, and 11 bases stayed unmatched. The CDR3 nucleotides are TGTGCCAGCAGTTACCGAACGAGACAGGGGGCACGGAATTCACCCCTCCACTTT. This encodes CASSYRTRQGARNSPLHF.

This clonotype was observed at least ten times. The chain uses TRBV11-2 and TRBJ1-1; D is ambiguous. CDR3 size: 14 residues. The germline V gene encodes CDR1 SGHAT and CDR2 FQNNGV. V was pared by 6 bases and J by 0 bases, with 11 bases between. CDR3 DNA sequence: TGTGCCAGCAGTCGAGCGCTCATGAACACTGAAGCTTTCTTT. The encoded protein is CASSRALMNTEAFF.

A remark on this clonotype: Being one base from a much bigger clone, this may be a read error. The chain recombines TRBV7-9 with TRBJ1-2; D gene uncertain. The germline V gene has CDR1 SEHNR and CDR2 FQNEAQ (reference sequence). CDR3 length: 13 amino acids. CDR3 region: CVSSPVAGYGYTF. The CDR3 region has the DNA TGTGTCAGCAGCCCCGTCGCGGGCTATGGCTACACCTTC.

This clonotype showed up many times. CDR3 nucleotides: TGTGCCAGCAGTTTTTTATCGGGTGAAACCGTCTACGAGCAGTACTTC. Protein sequence: CASSFLSGETVYEQYF. V and J are TRBV28 and TRBJ2-7; D is unresolved. V gave up 3 bases and J gave up 3 bases, with 18 bases separating them. Looked up from germline, CDR1 is MDHEN and CDR2 is SYDVKM. The CDR3 is 16 amino acids.

This clonotype was recorded many times. The chain couples TRBV19 to TRBJ1-5; no clear D. CDR1 is LNHDA, CDR2 SQIVND, per germline (reference sequence). This CDR3 comprises 13 residues. Trimming left V 2 bases short and J 5 bases short, with 7 bases between. The CDR3 spells CASSIIGYQPQHF. CDR3 nucleotide sequence: TGTGCCAGTAGTATAATTGGGTATCAGCCCCAGCATTTT.

This clonotype was seen at least ten times. The chain has TRBV20-1 and TRBJ2-7; 7 nucleotides line up with TRBD1. The CDR3 runs 14 residues. Germline loops: CDR1 DFQATT, CDR2 SNEGSKA (reference sequence). V gave up 4 bases and J gave up 4 bases; unmatched junction bases: 10. CDR3 sequence: CSATPGGNPYEQYF. CDR3 sequence (DNA): TGCAGTGCTACCCCAGGGGGTAACCCTTACGAGCAGTACTTC.

Ten or more counts support this clonotype. The chain recombines TRBV24-1 with TRBJ2-7; possible D gene TRBD1, 5 bases. CDR3 length: 14 residues. Trimming took 3 bases from V and 9 from J, leaving 17 bases between them. Germline loops: CDR1 KGHDR, CDR2 SFDVKD. DNA for the CDR3: TGTGCCACCAGTGATGGAACAGGTGTTTTGGGGCAGTACTTC. It yields the protein CATSDGTGVLGQYF.

The sample holds many counts of this clonotype. The V call is TRBV2, the J call TRBJ1-2; D might be TRBD1 (5 bases). CDR3 length: 13 amino acids. CDR1 is SNHLY, CDR2 FYNNEI, per germline. The V gene lost 6 bases and the J gene lost 7 bases, with 15 bases spanning the gap. CDR3 in amino acids: CASRAGVGSGYTF. The CDR3 DNA follows: TGTGCCAGCAGGGCGGGGGTAGGGTCTGGCTACACCTTC.

This clonotype was seen a few times. This chain links TRBV3-1 with TRBJ1-1; possibly TRBD1 for D (5 bases). Germline V gene data show CDR1 as LGHDT and CDR2 as YNNKEL (reference sequence). With 0 bases removed from V and 2 bases from J, the gap between germline ends came to 13 bases. This CDR3 is built from 16 residues. CDR3 loop: CASSQDWGGENTEAFF. CDR3 sequence (DNA): TGTGCCAGCAGCCAAGACTGGGGGGGGGAAAACACTGAAGCTTTCTTT.

The V and J genes are TRBV5-1 and TRBJ1-2, with 7 nucleotides matching TRBD1. The CDR3 is made up of 14 amino acids. Germline loops: CDR1 SGHRS, CDR2 YFSETQ. Trimming removed 1 base from V and 7 bases from J; junction bases left unmatched: 7. Written as DNA, the CDR3 is TGCGCCAGCAGCTTGACAGGGAAGGGGGCTGGCTACACCTTC. Its translation: CASSLTGKGAGYTF.

The chain recombines TRBV19 with TRBJ1-5; 9 positions match TRBD1. This CDR3 is 19 amino acids long. From germline, CDR1 is LNHDA and CDR2 SQIVND (reference sequence). The ends lost 6 bases at V and 0 bases at J; junction bases unmatched: 15. The CDR3 sequence: CASRKTGTGNSNSNQPQHF. The CDR3 coding sequence is TGTGCCAGTAGAAAAACCGGGACAGGGAACTCTAATAGCAATCAGCCCCAGCATTTT. Using reference TRBV19 and TRBJ1-5 for the parts outside the CDR3, the full variable domain is DGGITQSPKYLFRKEGQNVTLSCEQNLNHDAMYWYRQDPGQGLRLIYYSQIVNDFQKGDIAEGYSVSREKKESFPLTVTSAQKNPTAFYLCASRKTGTGNSNSNQPQHFGDGTRLSIL.

V and J are TRBV27 and TRBJ2-7; 8 nucleotides agree with TRBD2. Per the germline V gene, CDR1 is MNHEY and CDR2 is SMNVEV (reference sequence). The CDR3 is 15 residues long. V shed 5 bases, J shed 1 base, and the junction held 7 bases outside the gene matches. This CDR3 is CASSPQGLVSYEQYF. In nucleotides, the CDR3 is TGTGCCAGCAGTCCCCAGGGACTAGTGTCCTACGAGCAGTACTTC.

About this clonotype itself: This may be a read error, as it is one base from a much larger clone. The V call is TRBV6-1, the J call TRBJ1-1; D may be TRBD1 (6 bases). The CDR3 sequence is 13 residues long. Per germline, CDR1 MNHNS and CDR2 SASEGT. V shed 11 bases and J shed 6 bases, with 19 bases lying between them. DNA for the CDR3: TGTGCCTGCCAGGGGCGGGAGGCAGCTGAAGCTTTCTTT. Translating it yields CACQGREAAEAFF.

V gene TRBV7-2 combines with J gene TRBJ2-5; D is possibly TRBD1 or TRBD2 (5 bases each). The CDR3 is made up of 14 amino acids. Germline assignment: CDR1 SGHTA and CDR2 FQGNSA. Trimming stripped 5 bases from V and 4 bases from J, with 14 bases between. As DNA, the CDR3 is TGTGCCAGCAGCCTCTCCATGGGGGTAGAGACCCAGTACTTC. It is translated as CASSLSMGVETQYF. The whole variable domain, remainder taken from reference TRBV7-2 and TRBJ2-5, is GAGVSQSPSNKVTEKGKDVELRCDPISGHTALYWYRQSLGQGLEFLIYFQGNSAPDKSGLPSDRFSAERTGGSVSTLTIQRTQQEDSAVYLCASSLSMGVETQYFGPGTRLLVL.

This clonotype showed up many times. This chain joins TRBV12-5 and TRBJ1-2, with 7 bases lining up with TRBD1. J lost 7 bases, V lost 5 bases, and 7 bases had no gene match. Germline values: CDR1 LGHNT, CDR2 FRNRAP. The CDR3 sequence is 13 residues long. Here the CDR3 DNA reads TGTGCTAGTGGTCGCCCGACAGGGACTGGCTACACCTTC. Encoded protein: CASGRPTGTGYTF.

This clonotype was seen ten or more times. The V call is TRBV19, the J call TRBJ1-5; D unclear. V was cut by 4 bases and J by 0 bases, with 13 bases left in between. The CDR3 runs to 16 residues. The germline CDR1 and CDR2 sequences are LNHDA and SQIVND (reference sequence). CDR3 DNA: TGTGCCAGTAGTAGTATTGGTCAGTATAGCAATCAGCCCCAGCATTTT. This gives the protein CASSSIGQYSNQPQHF.

V usage is TRBV2 and J usage is TRBJ1-2; D is ambiguous. The V end lost 6 bases, the J end lost 8 bases, and 7 bases lay between the germline ends. The CDR3 consists of 10 residues. The germline V gene has CDR1 SNHLY and CDR2 FYNNEI. CDR3 nucleotides: TGTGCCAGCAGCGCCTCGGGCTACACCTTC. Protein: CASSASGYTF.

The chain couples TRBV19 to TRBJ2-5; 8 bases fit TRBD1. Germline-derived CDR1 and CDR2 are LNHDA and SQIVND (reference sequence). The CDR3 has 13 residues. Losses at the gene ends were 3 bases for V and 4 bases for J; bases not matched to a gene: 1. This chain's CDR3 is CASSIDRGETQYF. CDR3 DNA sequence: TGTGCCAGTAGTATTGACAGGGGAGAGACCCAGTACTTC.

This clonotype showed up many times. The V and J genes are TRBV20-1 and TRBJ2-7, with a tentative D call TRBD1 (6 bases). V was pared by 6 bases and J by 5 bases, with 17 bases between. The CDR3 is 13 amino acids. Germline CDR1 DFQATT, CDR2 SNEGSKA (reference sequence). The chain's CDR3 is CSAKRGFLHEQYF. CDR3 coding DNA: TGCAGTGCCAAAAGGGGGTTCCTACACGAGCAGTACTTC.

The rearrangement links TRBV19 to TRBJ2-7, with D perhaps TRBD1 (6 bases). Trimming shortened V by 9 bases and J by 2 bases, and 11 bases separated the two germline ends. The CDR3 spans 12 residues. From germline, CDR1 is LNHDA and CDR2 SQIVND (reference sequence). The CDR3 protein is CASSDRTYEQYF. The CDR3, as DNA: TGTGCCAGCTCGGACAGAACCTACGAGCAGTACTTC.

This clonotype was counted at least ten times. The rearrangement joins TRBV20-1 to TRBJ2-7; 13 nucleotides align to TRBD2. Germline V gene data show CDR1 as DFQATT and CDR2 as SNEGSKA (reference sequence). V lost 3 bases, J lost 1 base, and 12 bases stayed unmatched. The CDR3 contains 18 residues. The CDR3 sequence: CSASPETSGGRFSYEQYF. In DNA form, the CDR3 reads TGCAGTGCTAGCCCCGAGACTAGCGGGGGGCGATTTTCCTACGAGCAGTACTTC.

This clonotype was seen ten or more times. The rearrangement links TRBV7-2 to TRBJ1-1; 12 bases agree with TRBD1. The CDR3 is made up of 15 amino acids. Germline lookup yields CDR1 SGHTA and CDR2 FQGNSA. Losses at the gene ends were 1 base for V and 6 bases for J; bases not matched to a gene: 3. The CDR3 sequence: CASSLVWDRGPEAFF. CDR3 bases: TGTGCCAGCAGCTTAGTTTGGGACAGGGGGCCTGAAGCTTTCTTT.

This clonotype came up many times. This chain uses TRBV6-1 with TRBJ1-2, with D perhaps matching TRBD1 (5 bases). Looked up from germline, CDR1 is MNHNS and CDR2 is SASEGT. V was cut by 8 bases and J by 8 bases, with 21 bases left in between. There are 14 residues in the CDR3. CDR3 in DNA: TGTGCCAGCCGCCGACGGGGGAGCGAAGAAGGCTACACCTTC. As protein: CASRRRGSEEGYTF.

This clonotype was recorded many times. This rearrangement joins TRBV29-1 to TRBJ1-1; TRBD1 is a possible D gene (6 bases). With 6 bases removed from V and 6 bases from J, the gap between germline ends came to 17 bases. The length of the CDR3 is 13 residues. Germline CDR1 reads SQVTM; CDR2 reads ANQGSEA. CDR3 loop: CSVQTGPGAEAFF. The CDR3 DNA reads TGCAGCGTCCAAACAGGGCCTGGGGCTGAAGCTTTCTTT.